Listed here are 18 T cell receptor beta chains from one sample, sequenced in a study of blood T cell repertoires in COVID-19. Data came from immunoSEQ multiplex PCR; TCRdb stores just in-frame clones and leaves some out. The sample has some 250,000 clones, 70% to 90% seen once. Sequenced material: PBMCs or T cells enriched from blood (not recorded which). The receptors were gathered from a woman in her forties or fifties who had recovered from COVID-19.

V is TRBV27 and J is TRBJ1-2, with TRBD1 matching 7 bases. Germline-derived CDR1 and CDR2 are MNHEY and SMNVEV (reference sequence). This CDR3 region has 14 residues. After removal of 6 bases from V and 8 bases from J, the junction contained 12 bases not matched to a gene. CDR3 nucleotides: TGTGCCAGCAGCCCCAGCAGGGGGTTAGGAGGCTACACCTTC. Translation gives CASSPSRGLGGYTF.

This chain connects TRBV5-5 to TRBJ1-1; the D gene is possibly TRBD1 (5 bases). The CDR3 loop spans 16 amino acids. Germline CDR1 reads SGHKS; CDR2 reads YYEKEE (reference sequence). V lost 2 bases to trimming and J lost 0 bases, with 14 bases between them. The CDR3 DNA follows: TGTGCCAGCAGCTTTTCCAGGGTGTGGATGAACACTGAAGCTTTCTTT. It yields the protein CASSFSRVWMNTEAFF.

The chain carries TRBV30 and TRBJ1-4; D remains unclear. CDR3 length: 15 residues. V was cut by 1 base and J by 3 bases, with 12 bases left in between. Germline-derived CDR1 and CDR2 are GTSNPN and SVGIG (reference sequence). The CDR3 DNA follows: TGTGCCTGGAGTGGAAGTTTGGCTCCTAATGAAAAACTGTTTTTT. Translated: CAWSGSLAPNEKLFF.

This clone appeared a few times. The J gene is TRBJ1-5, the V gene TRBV19, with D possibly matching TRBD1 (5 bases). Germline-derived CDR1 and CDR2 are LNHDA and SQIVND (reference sequence). The germline V and J ends were trimmed by 6 bases and 10 bases, with 16 bases remaining between them. This CDR3 spans 13 amino acids. CDR3 amino acids: CASRRTVQGPQHF. In DNA, the CDR3 is TGTGCCAGTAGGAGGACCGTGCAGGGACCCCAGCATTTT.

The chain recombines TRBV2 with TRBJ1-5; D uncertain. The CDR3 is 14 amino acids. Trimming cost V 4 bases and J 3 bases, with 10 bases left between them. Germline CDR1 reads SNHLY; CDR2 reads FYNNEI. This chain's CDR3 is CASSVVGSNQPQHF. The CDR3 coding sequence is TGTGCCAGCAGTGTCGTCGGGTCCAATCAGCCCCAGCATTTT.

CDR3 in DNA: TGTGCCAGCTCACCACTGGCAGGGGGCCCAAGCACAGATACGCAGTATTTT. Translation gives CASSPLAGGPSTDTQYF. The V and J genes are TRBV18 and TRBJ2-3; 8 bases map to TRBD1. With V trimmed by 1 base and J by 0 bases, 6 bases remained unmatched. This CDR3 spans 17 amino acids. The germline CDR1 and CDR2 sequences are KGHSH and LQKENI.

This sequence joins TRBV28 and TRBJ2-1; TRBD2 matches 9 bases. Trimming at V came to 3 bases and at J to 7 bases, leaving 7 bases not matched to a gene. This CDR3 comprises 15 residues. The germline CDR1 and CDR2 sequences are MDHEN and SYDVKM. This CDR3 is CASSFAGGRQNEQFF. The DNA of the CDR3 is TGTGCCAGCAGTTTCGCGGGAGGGAGACAGAATGAGCAGTTCTTC.

The chain joins TRBV4-1 to TRBJ1-1; 9 bases match TRBD1. CDR3 length equals 15 residues. The germline gives CDR1 MGHRA, CDR2 YSYEKL. V was pared by 4 bases and J by 2 bases, with 5 bases of the junction left unmatched. CDR3 nucleotide sequence: TGCGCCAGCAGCCCGGGGGGACAGGGAAACACTGAAGCTTTCTTT. Amino acid sequence: CASSPGGQGNTEAFF.

This clone was seen a handful of times. V and J are TRBV4-1 and TRBJ2-1; possible D gene TRBD1, 6 bases. The germline V gene has CDR1 MGHRA and CDR2 YSYEKL. Trimming removed 0 bases at V and 4 bases at J, with 13 bases between. The CDR3 is 16 residues long. For the CDR3, the DNA is TGCGCCAGCAGCCAAGATTCCAGGACAGCATACAATGAGCAGTTCTTC. Translating gives CASSQDSRTAYNEQFF.

The chain combines TRBV5-4 with TRBJ1-2; no definite D call. The V end was cut by 2 bases, the J end by 3 bases, with 2 bases between. This CDR3 comprises 11 residues. The germline gives CDR1 SGHNT, CDR2 YYREEE (reference sequence). The CDR3 sequence is CASSFYYGYTF. The CDR3, as DNA: TGTGCCAGCAGCTTCTACTATGGCTACACCTTC. Based on the CDR3 plus reference TRBV5-4 and TRBJ1-2, the full variable domain is ETGVTQSPTHLIKTRGQQVTLRCSSQSGHNTVSWYQQALGQGPQFIFQYYREEENGRGNFPPRFSGLQFPNYSSELNVNALELDDSALYLCASSFYYGYTFGSGTRLTVV.

The chain combines TRBV5-1 with TRBJ2-7; possibly TRBD2 for D (5 bases). The germline V gene has CDR1 SGHRS and CDR2 YFSETQ. The CDR3 is made up of 15 amino acids. Trimming cost V 0 bases and J 2 bases, with 12 bases left between them. CDR3: CASSLGSADPYEQYF. The CDR3 DNA reads TGCGCCAGCAGCTTGGGTTCAGCGGACCCCTACGAGCAGTACTTC.

The CDR3 loop is CASRTGYEQYF. In nucleotides, the CDR3 is TGTGCCAGCAGAACGGGGTACGAGCAGTACTTC. The V gene is TRBV28, the J gene TRBJ2-7; a possible D gene is TRBD2 (5 bases). The CDR3 is 11 amino acids. The germline V and J ends were trimmed by 6 bases and 4 bases, with 7 bases remaining between them. Germline assignment: CDR1 MDHEN and CDR2 SYDVKM.

The chain uses TRBV18 and TRBJ2-3, with TRBD2 matching 7 bases. The CDR3 has 17 residues. Germline loops: CDR1 KGHSH, CDR2 LQKENI. V lost 2 bases and J lost 6; bases outside the gene matches: 14. For the CDR3, the DNA is TGTGCCAGCTCACCAGCTTCTCAGGGAGGGTTTAAGGATACGCAGTATTTT. It translates to CASSPASQGGFKDTQYF.

The DNA of the CDR3 is TGTGCCAGCAGCGCGGCATATGGCTACACCTTC. It encodes CASSAAYGYTF. V is TRBV28 and J is TRBJ1-2; D unresolved. This CDR3 contains 11 residues. V lost 6 bases to trimming and J lost 5 bases, with 7 bases between them. The germline gives CDR1 MDHEN, CDR2 SYDVKM.

This clone has just a few counts. This chain uses TRBV24-1 with TRBJ2-1, with D perhaps matching TRBD2 (6 bases). The germline gives CDR1 KGHDR, CDR2 SFDVKD. V lost 2 bases, J lost 8 bases, and 6 bases lay in between. This CDR3 is 12 amino acids long. The CDR3 reads CATSDWGDEQFF. For the CDR3, the DNA is TGTGCCACCAGTGATTGGGGGGATGAGCAGTTCTTC.

This clone was observed a handful of times. The chain is built from TRBV19 and TRBJ2-7; possibly TRBD1 for D (6 bases). The CDR3 runs 13 residues. Germline V gene lookup returns CDR1 LNHDA and CDR2 SQIVND (reference sequence). V dropped 1 base and J dropped 6 bases, with 10 bases sitting between them. This chain's CDR3 is CASSIARRGEQYF. In DNA form, the CDR3 reads TGTGCCAGTAGTATAGCCCGCAGGGGCGAGCAGTACTTC.

About this clone itself: One junction end does not reproduce the germline sequence, and a read error may be involved. The V and J genes are TRBV11-2 and TRBJ2-5; 9 bases map to TRBD1. In germline, CDR1 is SGHAT, CDR2 FQNNGV. This CDR3 is 12 amino acids long. The CDR3 is CASSLGDRDPNF. CDR3 nucleotide sequence: TGTGCCAGCAGCTTAGGGGACAGGGACCCGAACTTC.

As concerns this clone: The germline gene is not matched at one end of the junction; a read error may be the cause. V is TRBV6-1 and J is TRBJ1-4; D is undetermined. The CDR3 runs to 14 residues. Germline values: CDR1 MNHNS, CDR2 SASEGT. The CDR3: CASSEGSTNEKLFF. CDR3 coding DNA: TGTGCCAGCAGTGAAGGGTCAACAAATGAAAAACTGTTTTTT.